Following are 28 T cell receptor beta chains from one sample sequenced in a study of blood T cell repertoires in COVID-19. Using immunoSEQ multiplex PCR, the repertoire was profiled, and TCRdb retains in-frame clones only, with some absent. The sample lists about 20,000 clones; approximately 88% were seen once. The specimen was peripheral blood. The receptors stem from a human donor in a cohort sampled during active COVID-19.

The table lists this clone with a few counts. The chain carries TRBV11-3 and TRBJ1-4; weak D call: TRBD1 (6 bases). CDR1 is SGHNT and CDR2 is YENEEA in the germline V gene. The CDR3 runs to 17 residues. V was shortened by 2 bases and J by 0 bases, with 13 bases between the two germline ends. The DNA for the CDR3 is TGTGCCAGCAGCTTAAGGGACAAGCATGCAACTAATGAAAAACTGTTTTTT. Its protein is CASSLRDKHATNEKLFF.

The rearrangement links TRBV20-1 to TRBJ2-7, with unresolved D. The V gene lost 6 bases and the J gene lost 0 bases, with 15 bases spanning the gap. The germline V gene encodes CDR1 DFQATT and CDR2 SNEGSKA (reference sequence). The CDR3 totals 14 residues. The CDR3 DNA follows: TGCAGTGCGAGTTTTACGGGTTACTCCTACGAGCAGTACTTC. Protein product: CSASFTGYSYEQYF.

The chain employs TRBV19 and TRBJ2-7; possible D gene TRBD1, 6 bases. CDR1 and CDR2 (germline): LNHDA, SQIVND (reference sequence). The CDR3 sequence is 15 residues long. The V end lost 4 bases, the J end lost 2 bases, and 15 bases lay between the germline ends. The CDR3 DNA follows: TGTGCCAGTAGTACAACGACAGGCCGAACCTACGAGCAGTACTTC. It encodes CASSTTTGRTYEQYF.

The rearrangement uses TRBV13 and TRBJ1-6, with TRBD1 as a possible D gene (6 bases). The CDR3 spans 15 residues. The V gene's germline CDR1 is PRHDT and CDR2 FYEKMQ (reference sequence). The germline V and J ends were trimmed by 2 bases and 6 bases, with 11 bases remaining between them. This CDR3 reads CASSLYREFNSPLHF. DNA for the CDR3: TGTGCCAGCAGCTTATACAGGGAGTTTAATTCACCCCTCCACTTT.

The rearrangement links TRBV12-5 to TRBJ1-1; no definite D call. Germline CDR1 and CDR2: LGHNT and FRNRAP. This CDR3 contains 12 residues. Deletions cut 4 bases from V and 7 bases from J, with 10 bases between. The CDR3 is CASGYSVDEAFF. CDR3 nucleotides: TGTGCTAGTGGTTACAGTGTCGATGAAGCTTTCTTT.

This rearrangement joins TRBV2 to TRBJ2-5, with TRBD2 matching over 9 bases. Germline lookup yields CDR1 SNHLY and CDR2 FYNNEI. The CDR3 has 17 amino acids. Unmatched junction bases numbered 17, after V lost 7 bases and J lost 5 bases. The CDR3 coding sequence is TGTGCCAGCACCTTTAAGGGCACTAGCGGGCGATGGGAGACCCAGTACTTC. Residues: CASTFKGTSGRWETQYF.

The genes are TRBV10-2 and TRBJ1-5, with D unresolved. The CDR3 has 14 amino acids. Germline V gene sequence: CDR1 WSHSY, CDR2 SAAADI. The ends were cut back, 2 bases at V and 4 bases at J, with 9 bases in the middle. In DNA form, the CDR3 reads TGCGCCAGCAGTGAGGGTCAGAAGAATCAGCCCCAGCATTTT. Its protein is CASSEGQKNQPQHF.

The J gene is TRBJ2-3, the V gene TRBV3-1 (or the pseudogene TRBV3-2); D unclear. Germline CDR1 LGHDT, CDR2 YNNKEL (reference sequence). The CDR3 is 13 residues long. V was pared by 4 bases and J by 8 bases, with 13 bases between. The CDR3 DNA is TGTGCCAGCAGCCCCAGGCCCCTTAGTACGCAGTATTTT. It translates to CASSPRPLSTQYF.

The rearrangement joins TRBV11-2 to TRBJ1-1, with D hard to call. Germline values: CDR1 SGHAT, CDR2 FQNNGV. The CDR3 covers 14 residues. Trimming took off 5 bases at V and 0 bases at J, with 10 bases between the two ends. The CDR3 DNA sequence: TGTGCCAGCAGCACCCGAGTGCTGAACACTGAAGCTTTCTTT. This translates into CASSTRVLNTEAFF.

This clone has only one observation. The chain recombines TRBV30 with TRBJ2-1; 8 bases are shared with TRBD2. Germline CDR1 and CDR2: GTSNPN and SVGIG (reference sequence). The CDR3 consists of 15 residues. Trimming at V came to 1 base and at J to 7 bases, leaving 9 bases not matched to a gene. The CDR3 nucleotides are TGTGCCTGGAGTGAACTAGCGGAGCTAGAGAATGAGCAGTTCTTC. It is translated as CAWSELAELENEQFF.

The chain has TRBV5-1 and TRBJ2-7, with 12 nucleotides matching TRBD2. This CDR3 is 17 amino acids long. Germline V gene lookup returns CDR1 SGHRS and CDR2 YFSETQ. V shed 0 bases, J shed 1 base, and the junction held 5 bases outside the gene matches. DNA for the CDR3: TGCGCCAGCAGCTTGGGACTAGCGGGAGTAGGTTCCTACGAGCAGTACTTC. It encodes CASSLGLAGVGSYEQYF.

The rearrangement links TRBV7-2 to TRBJ2-5; D is perhaps TRBD2 (5 bases). CDR3 length equals 13 residues. V dropped 1 base and J dropped 2 bases, with 5 bases sitting between them. CDR1 SGHTA and CDR2 FQGNSA come from the germline V gene. CDR3 sequence: CASSLGGQETQYF. The CDR3 bases are TGTGCCAGCAGCTTAGGCGGGCAAGAGACCCAGTACTTC.

This chain joins TRBV5-4 and TRBJ2-1; weak D call: TRBD2 (5 bases). V lost 4 bases and J lost 4, with 12 bases in between. This CDR3 spans 14 amino acids. Per germline, CDR1 SGHNT and CDR2 YYREEE (reference sequence). The CDR3 DNA reads TGTGCCAGCAGCACCCCGGAGGTTTACAATGAGCAGTTCTTC. It translates to CASSTPEVYNEQFF. Variable domain in full (rest from reference TRBV5-4 and TRBJ2-1): ETGVTQSPTHLIKTRGQQVTLRCSSQSGHNTVSWYQQALGQGPQFIFQYYREEENGRGNFPPRFSGLQFPNYSSELNVNALELDDSALYLCASSTPEVYNEQFFGPGTRLTVL.

This rearrangement joins TRBV19 to TRBJ1-3; D unresolved. CDR1 is LNHDA, CDR2 SQIVND, per germline (reference sequence). V lost 4 bases and J lost 4, with 5 bases in between. The CDR3 extends over 12 amino acids. The CDR3 reads CASSTRGNTIYF. CDR3 nucleotides: TGTGCCAGTAGTACCAGAGGAAACACCATATATTTT. The entire variable domain, with the rest obtained from reference TRBV19 and TRBJ1-3, is as follows: DGGITQSPKYLFRKEGQNVTLSCEQNLNHDAMYWYRQDPGQGLRLIYYSQIVNDFQKGDIAEGYSVSREKKESFPLTVTSAQKNPTAFYLCASSTRGNTIYFGEGSWLTVV.

This clone is a singleton in its sample. This sequence joins TRBV15 and TRBJ2-3; D may be TRBD1 (7 bases). The germline gives CDR1 LNHNV, CDR2 YYDKDF (reference sequence). CDR3 length equals 20 residues. The ends were cut back, 3 bases at V and 1 base at J, with 26 bases in the middle. The CDR3 DNA reads as TGTGCCACCAGCAGTCCCCGCGGGACAGAAGTTCCCGATCGCACAGATACGCAGTATTTT. Its protein is CATSSPRGTEVPDRTDTQYF.

V and J are TRBV3-1 (or the pseudogene TRBV3-2) and TRBJ2-7; 7 bases map to TRBD2. The CDR3 spans 18 residues. CDR1 is LGHDT and CDR2 is YNNKEL in the germline V gene (reference sequence). V was pared by 0 bases and J by 5 bases, with 16 bases of the junction left unmatched. CDR3 nucleotides: TGTGCCAGCAGCCAAGAGGGCCATTCACGGGAGGTTGGGCACGAGCAGTACTTC. It codes for CASSQEGHSREVGHEQYF.

The gene calls are TRBV5-4 and TRBJ2-7; no definite D call. The germline V gene has CDR1 SGHNT and CDR2 YYREEE (reference sequence). The CDR3 length is 14 residues. V lost 2 bases and J lost 0, with 9 bases in between. The CDR3 nucleotides read TGTGCCAGCAGCTTAACCGAGAGCTCCTACGAGCAGTACTTC. Translating gives CASSLTESSYEQYF.

In this sample, this clone turned up a few times. The chain carries TRBV2 and TRBJ2-7; D might be TRBD2 (5 bases). Germline CDR1 is SNHLY and CDR2 is FYNNEI. V was trimmed by 3 bases and J by 8 bases, leaving 8 bases between them. This CDR3 is 11 amino acids long. The CDR3 sequence: CASSEPGKQYF. DNA of the CDR3: TGTGCCAGCAGTGAGCCGGGGAAGCAGTACTTC.

The chain employs TRBV5-1 and TRBJ2-1; possible D gene TRBD1, 6 bases. Trimming removed 1 base from V and 4 bases from J, with 12 bases in between. The CDR3 extends over 15 amino acids. Germline V lookup: CDR1 SGHRS, CDR2 YFSETQ. The CDR3: CASSLMGTPYNEQFF. The CDR3 DNA sequence: TGCGCCAGCAGCTTGATGGGGACACCGTACAATGAGCAGTTCTTC.

The chain uses TRBV6-5 and TRBJ1-1; maybe TRBD1 (5 bases). The CDR3 runs to 14 residues. V was clipped by 4 bases and J by 1 base, with 10 bases between them. The germline CDR1 and CDR2 sequences are MNHEY and SVGAGI. The CDR3 DNA reads as TGTGCCAGCAGTTCGACAGCTCAGAACACTGAAGCTTTCTTT. Translated, it gives CASSSTAQNTEAFF.

This chain's CDR3 is CASSQQSGPVGSNQPQHF. CDR3 nucleotides: TGTGCCAGCAGCCAACAGTCAGGGCCGGTGGGAAGCAATCAGCCCCAGCATTTT. V gene TRBV4-2 combines with J gene TRBJ1-5; TRBD1 might be the D (5 bases). The CDR3 totals 18 residues. V lost 2 bases and J 1 base, leaving 18 bases between the germline ends. CDR1 and CDR2 (germline): LGHNA, YNFKEQ.

This chain connects TRBV11-2 to TRBJ2-1; 7 nucleotides align to TRBD2. The CDR3 consists of 16 residues. V lost 5 bases, J lost 1 base, and 8 bases stayed unmatched. Germline CDR1 is SGHAT and CDR2 is FQNNGV. CDR3 bases: TGTGCCAGCAGCCCCCTTGGGGGGGTTTCCTACAATGAGCAGTTCTTC. Its protein product is CASSPLGGVSYNEQFF.

The J gene is TRBJ1-3, the V gene TRBV18, with 8 bases lining up with TRBD1. Losses at the gene ends were 4 bases for V and 0 bases for J; bases not matched to a gene: 14. The CDR3 covers 19 residues. CDR1 KGHSH and CDR2 LQKENI come from the germline V gene. The CDR3 DNA sequence: TGTGCCAGCTCACGTTTCCCCCCTCTTGGACAGGGCTCTGGAAACACCATATATTTT. The encoded protein is CASSRFPPLGQGSGNTIYF.

The chain recombines TRBV2 with TRBJ1-6; no reliable D call. Germline V lookup: CDR1 SNHLY, CDR2 FYNNEI. The length of the CDR3 is 15 residues. Trimming removed 5 bases from V and 7 bases from J, with 15 bases in between. The CDR3 sequence is CASSYTPAGNSPLHF. CDR3 nucleotide sequence: TGTGCCAGCAGTTACACCCCGGCGGGGAATTCACCCCTCCACTTT.

V usage is TRBV9 and J usage is TRBJ1-5; D gene unclear. Germline CDR1 SGDLS, CDR2 YYNGEE. The CDR3 totals 13 residues. V was shortened by 0 bases and J by 5 bases, with 6 bases between the two germline ends. This CDR3 reads CASSVGSHQPQHF. For the CDR3, the DNA is TGTGCCAGCAGCGTAGGGAGTCATCAGCCCCAGCATTTT.

The chain recombines TRBV2 with TRBJ1-2, with 10 bases aligning to TRBD1. J lost 4 bases, V lost 7 bases, and 6 bases had no gene match. This CDR3 is 14 amino acids long. In germline, CDR1 is SNHLY, CDR2 FYNNEI. The CDR3 DNA follows: TGTGCCAGCAAACCGACAGGGGGCAGCTATGGCTACACCTTC. Amino acid sequence: CASKPTGGSYGYTF.

This chain links TRBV27 with TRBJ1-4; TRBD1 aligns across 9 bases. CDR3 length equals 14 residues. Germline V gene sequence: CDR1 MNHEY, CDR2 SMNVEV (reference sequence). Unmatched junction bases numbered 5, after V lost 4 bases and J lost 8 bases. CDR3 region: CASSSGQGREKLFF. DNA of the CDR3: TGTGCCAGCAGTTCGGGACAGGGCAGGGAAAAACTGTTTTTT.

The chain uses TRBV30 and TRBJ1-3, with a tentative D call TRBD1 (6 bases). The CDR3 consists of 15 residues. Deletions cut 2 bases from V and 0 bases from J, with 11 bases between. CDR1 is GTSNPN, CDR2 SVGIG, per germline (reference sequence). The chain's CDR3 is CAWSSLDSSGNTIYF. The CDR3 DNA sequence: TGTGCCTGGAGTTCCCTGGACAGCTCTGGAAACACCATATATTTT.